Each of the 2 T cell receptor beta chains below was sequenced from the same sample in a study of blood T cell repertoires in COVID-19. This table comes from immunoSEQ multiplex PCR, and its TCRdb copy is limited to in-frame clones, with some not included. The sample lists a few hundred thousand clones, 70% to 85% occurring once. Sequenced input: peripheral blood. The receptors stem from a middle-aged woman who had recovered from COVID-19.

V is TRBV25-1 and J is TRBJ1-1; TRBD1 matches at 8 bases. The trim removed 6 bases at V and 5 bases at J, leaving 8 bases unmatched. The CDR3 is 14 residues long. From germline, CDR1 is MGHDK and CDR2 SYGVNS. The chain's CDR3 is CASSQQGGWTEAFF. CDR3 coding DNA: TGTGCCAGCAGCCAACAGGGGGGTTGGACTGAAGCTTTCTTT.

This clone was seen more than once but under ten times. The V gene is TRBV7-6, the J gene TRBJ1-4; D is uncertain. Germline values: CDR1 SGHVS, CDR2 FNYEAQ. The CDR3 is 16 residues long. The V and J ends lost 1 base and 3 bases respectively, with 12 bases between them. The CDR3 nucleotides read TGTGCCAGCAGCTTAGGACACGCGTCGGCTAATGAAAAACTGTTTTTT. Its protein is CASSLGHASANEKLFF. The whole variable domain, filled in from reference TRBV7-6 and TRBJ1-4, reads GAGVSQSPRYKVTKRGQDVALRCDPISGHVSLYWYRQALGQGPEFLTYFNYEAQQDKSGLPNDRFSAERPEGSISTLTIQRTEQRDSAMYRCASSLGHASANEKLFFGSGTQLSVL.